This T cell receptor beta chain was recorded in a study of molecular identifiers for immune sequencing clone quantification. It was with previously described methods and listed TCR primers that bulk TCR libraries were made. TCRdb recomputed calls from the PCR reads with MiXCR, one row per CDR3 protein. Of around 300,000 distinct CDR3 sequences listed, roughly 24% are singletons. This clonotype was observed at least ten times. Source material for naive CD8 libraries was roughly 17,000 to 1,100,000 sorted cells, with 10%, 30% or 50% RNA. Sorting selected naive CD8 T cells with a CD8+CD4-CCR7+CD45RA+ phenotype. The sequencing sample was made of naive CD8+ T cells from blood, with Jurkat cell RNA spiked in. Subset described: FACS-sorted CD8+CD4-CCR7+CD45RA+ naive T cells. The TCR was taken from a human donor in good health. Some libraries in this study had Jurkat cell RNA spiked in.

The CDR3, as DNA: TGTGCCAGCAGTCAGGACGAGTGGAACAGGAATGAGCAGTTCTTC. Protein product: CASSQDEWNRNEQFF. The chain joins TRBV6-5 to TRBJ2-1; D might be TRBD1 (5 bases). The CDR3 is 15 residues long. The ends were cut back, 5 bases at V and 7 bases at J, with 18 bases in the middle. Germline lookup yields CDR1 MNHEY and CDR2 SVGAGI.